The source of this T cell receptor beta chain is a study of metastatic and nonmetastatic thyroid tumors. Study outcomes and limitations: Reports indicated that malignant thyroid tumors showed significantly higher TCR beta diversity than benign nodules did, in blood and tumor.

Original analysis: Variation in CDR3 across clinicopathological groups served as the basis for constructing a distant-metastasis classifier in papillary thyroid cancer. TCRdb re-analyzed the PCR reads through MiXCR. V and J calls and clone size were set by TCRdb, not the authors. The repertoire has about 20,000 clones, 18% of them found once; the top ten carry 2.5% to 3%. Before thyroid surgery, none of the patients had received any treatment. Per germline, CDR1 LNHNV and CDR2 YYDKDF (reference sequence). This CDR3 has 14 residues. The V and J ends lost 5 bases and 9 bases respectively, with 17 bases between them. Worth noting for this clone: The antigen remains unidentified.

This chain links TRBV15 with TRBJ1-5, with D possibly matching TRBD1 (5 bases). The sample taken for sequencing was adjacent normal tissue. The sequence was collected from a male donor with papillary thyroid cancer or a benign thyroid nodule (not recorded which). Some clones in this sample may be carry-over from other donors' samples. For the CDR3, the DNA is TGTGCCACCAGCCCAGGGACCGCCTCGTGGCCCCAGCATTTT. Translating it yields CATSPGTASWPQHF.